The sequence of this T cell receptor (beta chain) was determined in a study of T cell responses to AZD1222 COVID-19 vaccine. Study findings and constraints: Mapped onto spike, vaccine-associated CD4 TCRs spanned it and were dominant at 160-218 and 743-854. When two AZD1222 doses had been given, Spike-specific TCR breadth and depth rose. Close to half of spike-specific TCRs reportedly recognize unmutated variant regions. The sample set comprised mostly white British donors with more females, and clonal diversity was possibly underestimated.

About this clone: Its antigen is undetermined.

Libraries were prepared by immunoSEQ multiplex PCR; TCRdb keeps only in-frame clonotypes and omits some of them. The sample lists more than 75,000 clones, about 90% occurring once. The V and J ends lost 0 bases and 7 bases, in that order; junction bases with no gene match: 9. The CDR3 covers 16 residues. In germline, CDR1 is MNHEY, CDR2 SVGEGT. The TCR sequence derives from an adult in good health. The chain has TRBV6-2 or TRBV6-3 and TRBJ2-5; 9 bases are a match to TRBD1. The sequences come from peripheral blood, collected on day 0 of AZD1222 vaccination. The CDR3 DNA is TGTGCCAGCAGTTACTCAAGGGACAGGGTGCTGGGGACCCAGTACTTC. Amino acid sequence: CASSYSRDRVLGTQYF.